The 13 T cell receptor beta chains presented below share a single source sample, sequenced in a study of human T cells and chemical hapten exposure. Time point described: pre-sensitization, week 0. Sample treatment: therapeutic diphenylcyclopropenone sensitization with weekly scalp DPC. From the RACE reads, TCRdb called clonotypes with MiXCR, one entry per CDR3 protein. The sample includes roughly 120,000 distinct CDR3 sequences, roughly 14% of them seen just once. The material was whole blood, obtained in connection with sensitization to the hapten diphenylcyclopropenone (DPC). Receptor source: a woman between 18 and 29 years old with alopecia areata. Some clones in this sample may be carry-over from other donors' samples.

This clonotype showed up many times. J is TRBJ2-1 and V is TRBV7-8; D is unclear. CDR1 and CDR2 from the germline V gene are SGHVS and FQNEAQ. Trimming removed 0 bases from V and 2 bases from J, with 8 bases in between. The CDR3 loop spans 15 amino acids. DNA for the CDR3: TGTGCCAGCAGCTTAGCAGCACCCACCTACAATGAGCAGTTCTTC. Translated: CASSLAAPTYNEQFF.

This clonotype was observed a few times. This chain links TRBV7-9 with TRBJ1-1; D call uncertain. The V gene lost 5 bases and the J gene lost 2 bases, with 6 bases spanning the gap. Germline values: CDR1 SEHNR, CDR2 FQNEAQ (reference sequence). This CDR3 spans 12 amino acids. The CDR3 region is CASSIRNTEAFF. DNA for the CDR3: TGTGCCAGCAGCATCAGAAACACTGAAGCTTTCTTT. Full variable domain (rest looked up from reference TRBV7-9 and TRBJ1-1): DTGVSQNPRHKITKRGQNVTFRCDPISEHNRLYWYRQTLGQGPEFLTYFQNEAQLEKSRLLSDRFSAERPKGSFSTLEIQRTEQGDSAMYLCASSIRNTEAFFGQGTRLTVV.

CDR3 in amino acids: CASSLGTEGNYGYTF. Here the CDR3 DNA reads TGTGCCAGCAGTCTCGGGACAGAGGGTAACTATGGCTACACCTTC. J is TRBJ1-2 and V is TRBV12-3 or TRBV12-4, with TRBD1 identical over 7 bases. This CDR3 is built from 15 residues. The V segment lost 5 bases and the J segment 1 base; nucleotides outside the gene matches: 7.

V is TRBV6-2 or TRBV6-3 and J is TRBJ1-2, with no clear D. V lost 5 bases and J lost 2, with 15 bases in between. The CDR3 runs to 15 residues. Looked up from germline, CDR1 is MNHEY and CDR2 is SVGEGT. As DNA, the CDR3 is TGTGCCAGCAGTCCTCGAGGGCAGAAAAACTATGGCTACACCTTC. This codes for CASSPRGQKNYGYTF.

Only a few counts were recorded for this clonotype. This chain joins TRBV29-1 and TRBJ1-2; TRBD1 matches at 8 bases. This CDR3 region has 15 residues. Looked up from germline, CDR1 is SQVTM and CDR2 is ANQGSEA. With 4 bases clipped from V and 8 bases from J, the junction kept 15 bases outside the gene matches. The CDR3 bases are TGCAGCGTTGGAAAGCGGGCAGGGGGCGCTTGGGGCTACACCTTC. Translating gives CSVGKRAGGAWGYTF.

CDR3 loop: CASSLGPSGVYNEQFF. CDR3 DNA: TGTGCCAGCAGCTTGGGTCCTAGCGGGGTCTACAATGAGCAGTTCTTC. V and J are TRBV5-4 and TRBJ2-1; 9 nucleotides line up with TRBD2. The CDR3 length is 16 residues. Germline CDR1 is SGHNT and CDR2 is YYREEE (reference sequence). J was trimmed by 3 bases and V by 0 bases; bases with no gene match: 4. Using reference TRBV5-4 and TRBJ2-1 for the parts outside the CDR3, the full variable domain is ETGVTQSPTHLIKTRGQQVTLRCSSQSGHNTVSWYQQALGQGPQFIFQYYREEENGRGNFPPRFSGLQFPNYSSELNVNALELDDSALYLCASSLGPSGVYNEQFFGPGTRLTVL.

This rearrangement joins TRBV5-4 to TRBJ1-1; D remains ambiguous. Germline values: CDR1 SGHNT, CDR2 YYREEE (reference sequence). With 0 bases removed from V and 7 bases from J, the gap between germline ends came to 7 bases. The CDR3 spans 12 residues. This CDR3 is CASSLEVGEAFF. In DNA, the CDR3 is TGTGCCAGCAGCTTGGAGGTGGGTGAAGCTTTCTTT. The complete variable domain, with remaining parts taken from reference TRBV5-4 and TRBJ1-1, reads ETGVTQSPTHLIKTRGQQVTLRCSSQSGHNTVSWYQQALGQGPQFIFQYYREEENGRGNFPPRFSGLQFPNYSSELNVNALELDDSALYLCASSLEVGEAFFGQGTRLTVV.

In this sample, this clonotype turned up many times. The J gene is TRBJ2-5, the V gene TRBV7-8; D is uncertain. The CDR3 length is 12 residues. Trimming took 4 bases from V and 8 from J, leaving 11 bases between them. Germline V lookup: CDR1 SGHVS, CDR2 FQNEAQ. DNA of the CDR3: TGTGCCAGCAGCTCAGTTTTTAATACCCAGTACTTC. Encoded protein: CASSSVFNTQYF.

The DNA for the CDR3 is TGTGCCTCCCGGGGGGCTCTGAACACTGAAGCTTTCTTT. Protein product: CASRGALNTEAFF. The V call is TRBV5-6, the J call TRBJ1-1, with D possibly matching TRBD1 (6 bases). The CDR3 spans 13 residues. Trimming left V 10 bases short and J 0 bases short, with 13 bases between. The germline V gene has CDR1 SGHDT and CDR2 YYEEEE.

This clonotype has ten or more counts. J is TRBJ1-1 and V is TRBV12-3 or TRBV12-4, with D possibly matching TRBD1 (5 bases). The V gene lost 3 bases and the J gene lost 3 bases, with 11 bases spanning the gap. CDR3 length: 14 amino acids. The CDR3 sequence is CASSFDWGDTEAFF. CDR3 DNA: TGTGCCAGCAGTTTCGATTGGGGGGACACTGAAGCTTTCTTT.

The chain's CDR3 is CASSPRQGRGEQYF. The CDR3 bases are TGTGCCAGCAGCCCCCGACAGGGGAGAGGGGAGCAGTACTTC. This sequence joins TRBV7-2 and TRBJ2-7; TRBD1 agrees at 8 bases. After removal of 5 bases from V and 7 bases from J, the junction contained 10 bases not matched to a gene. From germline, CDR1 is SGHTA and CDR2 FQGNSA. This CDR3 is 14 amino acids long.

Many counts were recorded for this clonotype. The gene calls are TRBV6-2 or TRBV6-3 and TRBJ1-1, with TRBD1 matching 7 bases. There are 13 residues in the CDR3. Germline V gene lookup returns CDR1 MNHEY and CDR2 SVGEGT. J was trimmed by 3 bases and V by 8 bases; bases with no gene match: 6. The CDR3 loop is CASGRQGDTEAFF. The CDR3 DNA reads as TGTGCCAGCGGACGACAGGGAGACACTGAAGCTTTCTTT.

Many counts were recorded for this clonotype. The V call is TRBV7-9, the J call TRBJ2-2; D gene uncertain. CDR1 is SEHNR, CDR2 FQNEAQ, per germline (reference sequence). This CDR3 has 11 amino acids. V dropped 5 bases and J dropped 7 bases, with 5 bases sitting between them. CDR3 in DNA: TGTGCCAGCAGCCCCGACGGGGAGCTGTTTTTT. Its translation is CASSPDGELFF.